The 30 T cell receptor beta chains listed next were all sequenced from one sample in a study of OX40 agonist ivuxolimab in advanced cancers. Clones were sequenced by immunoSEQ multiplex PCR, and TCRdb holds only the in-frame ones, with some missing. The sample consists of around 95,000 clones, approximately 91% of them appearing once. The sample was CD4+ or CD8+ T cells sorted from blood, taken in a trial of the OX40 agonist ivuxolimab. The receptors here all came from an adult with an advanced solid tumor such as melanoma, head and neck, liver or kidney cancer.

This rearrangement joins TRBV30 to TRBJ1-5, with D hard to call. The V gene's germline CDR1 is GTSNPN and CDR2 SVGIG (reference sequence). V shed 0 bases and J shed 0 bases, with 9 bases lying between them. This CDR3 is built from 15 residues. The CDR3 region has the DNA TGTGCCTGGAGTGTAGCCCCGGGTAGCAATCAGCCCCAGCATTTT. This encodes CAWSVAPGSNQPQHF.

The V call is TRBV5-1, the J call TRBJ1-1, with 7 positions matching TRBD1. The J segment lost 8 bases and the V segment lost 2 bases, leaving 6 bases of the junction unmatched. This CDR3 is built from 13 residues. The germline V gene has CDR1 SGHRS and CDR2 YFSETQ. This chain's CDR3 is CASSFTGTDEAFF. The CDR3 coding sequence is TGCGCCAGCAGCTTTACCGGGACAGACGAAGCTTTCTTT.

This clone was seen a few times. This chain links TRBV6-1 with TRBJ2-3, with D possibly being TRBD2 (5 bases). From germline, CDR1 is MNHNS and CDR2 SASEGT. The CDR3 sequence is 14 residues long. The ends were cut back, 0 bases at V and 7 bases at J, with 11 bases in the middle. The CDR3 bases are TGTGCCAGCAGTGAAGCGCTTCGGGGAAATACGCAGTATTTT. This gives the protein CASSEALRGNTQYF.

DNA for the CDR3: TGTGCCAGCTCACCCAGGGAAGGCGGCACCTTC. Its translation is CASSPREGGTF. This chain joins TRBV18 and TRBJ1-2; possibly TRBD1 for D (5 bases). The CDR3 covers 11 residues. Trimming pared 3 bases from V and 13 bases from J, leaving 12 bases between. Per germline, CDR1 KGHSH and CDR2 LQKENI.

The rearrangement links TRBV9 to TRBJ2-1; D gene ambiguous. The CDR3 has 15 amino acids. Germline V gene sequence: CDR1 SGDLS, CDR2 YYNGEE. The V end was cut by 0 bases, the J end by 0 bases, with 7 bases between. CDR3 in DNA: TGTGCCAGCAGCGTAGAGTGGACCTCCTACAATGAGCAGTTCTTC. This codes for CASSVEWTSYNEQFF.

V is TRBV7-6 and J is TRBJ1-3; D ambiguous. The V gene lost 1 base and the J gene lost 4 bases, with 5 bases spanning the gap. CDR1 SGHVS and CDR2 FNYEAQ come from the germline V gene. The CDR3 totals 13 residues. The CDR3 coding sequence is TGTGCCAGCAGCTTAGAGGCAGGAAACACCATATATTTT. Its protein is CASSLEAGNTIYF.

This rearrangement joins TRBV4-1 to TRBJ2-1; 9 bases match TRBD1. Germline-derived CDR1 and CDR2 are MGHRA and YSYEKL. The CDR3 totals 15 residues. With 6 bases clipped from V and 1 base from J, the junction kept 4 bases outside the gene matches. The CDR3 region has the DNA TGCGCCAGCAGTCGCGGACAGGGGTCCTACAATGAGCAGTTCTTC. Translation: CASSRGQGSYNEQFF.

CDR3 DNA: TGTGCCAGCAGTTTTCTGGGTACGATCGCAGATACGCAGTATTTT. Protein sequence: CASSFLGTIADTQYF. This rearrangement joins TRBV28 to TRBJ2-3, with D hard to call. From germline, CDR1 is MDHEN and CDR2 SYDVKM. The CDR3 length is 15 residues. V shed 3 bases and J shed 4 bases, with 14 bases lying between them.

This chain joins TRBV30 and TRBJ1-2; 9 nucleotides line up with TRBD1. Germline V gene sequence: CDR1 GTSNPN, CDR2 SVGIG (reference sequence). The junction had 4 bases not matched to a gene; V was cut back by 2 bases and J by 6 bases. CDR3 length: 13 residues. CDR3 in DNA: TGTGCCTGGAGTCGACAGGGGGGTGATGGCTACACCTTC. Translated, it gives CAWSRQGGDGYTF.

The rearrangement links TRBV27 to TRBJ2-3, with 9 bases identical to TRBD2. Germline loops: CDR1 MNHEY, CDR2 SMNVEV (reference sequence). V shed 3 bases and J 0 bases; nucleotides not matched to a gene: 7. The CDR3 has 17 amino acids. The CDR3 coding sequence is TGTGCCAGCAGTTTTTCGGCTAGCGGGGTTAGCACAGATACGCAGTATTTT. Amino acids: CASSFSASGVSTDTQYF.

This rearrangement joins TRBV6-6 to TRBJ2-7, with 8 bases identical to TRBD1. Germline-derived CDR1 and CDR2 are MNHNY and SVGAGI (reference sequence). The CDR3 consists of 15 residues. Trimming removed 6 bases from V and 0 bases from J; junction bases left unmatched: 7. This chain's CDR3 is CASRPPGTGSYEQYF. The CDR3 DNA sequence: TGTGCCAGCAGGCCCCCCGGGACAGGCTCCTACGAGCAGTACTTC.

This chain joins TRBV4-2 and TRBJ1-1; D uncertain. The CDR3 has 14 amino acids. CDR1 and CDR2 (germline): LGHNA, YNFKEQ. V was trimmed by 4 bases and J by 3 bases, leaving 12 bases between them. The CDR3 loop is CASSPLLRDTEAFF. The CDR3 DNA follows: TGTGCCAGCAGCCCTCTCCTTAGGGACACTGAAGCTTTCTTT.

V is TRBV6-5 and J is TRBJ2-1; no clear D. The CDR3 extends over 14 amino acids. V was clipped by 7 bases and J by 6 bases, with 16 bases between them. Germline CDR1 and CDR2: MNHEY and SVGAGI. As DNA, the CDR3 is TGTGCCAGCAAAAGGGCTTACCCCAGCAATGAGCAGTTCTTC. Its protein product is CASKRAYPSNEQFF.

The chain joins TRBV7-9 to TRBJ2-7; 10 bases align to TRBD1. Per germline, CDR1 SEHNR and CDR2 FQNEAQ (reference sequence). V lost 5 bases and J lost 5; bases outside the gene matches: 12. This CDR3 contains 16 residues. The CDR3 DNA reads as TGTGCCAGCAGCCCCAAACTCGGACAGGGGGGGGACGAGCAGTACTTC. This codes for CASSPKLGQGGDEQYF.

The genes are TRBV7-2 and TRBJ1-5; TRBD1 aligns across 7 bases. The length of the CDR3 is 15 residues. V lost 1 base and J lost 2; bases outside the gene matches: 2. Germline CDR1 SGHTA, CDR2 FQGNSA. In DNA form, the CDR3 reads TGTGCCAGCAGCTTAGTAACAGGGGGCAATCAGCCCCAGCATTTT. The encoded protein is CASSLVTGGNQPQHF.

The CDR3 is CAWSVIRGTFTNTGELFF. The CDR3 nucleotides read TGTGCCTGGAGTGTAATTAGGGGGACATTCACGAACACCGGGGAGCTGTTTTTT. This sequence joins TRBV30 and TRBJ2-2, with TRBD1 as a possible D gene (6 bases). There are 18 residues in the CDR3. V was cut by 0 bases and J by 0 bases, with 17 bases left in between. Germline values: CDR1 GTSNPN, CDR2 SVGIG (reference sequence).

The chain is built from TRBV11-3 and TRBJ2-5; D might be TRBD2 (5 bases). V lost 1 base and J lost 5, with 14 bases in between. Germline CDR1 SGHNT, CDR2 YENEEA. The CDR3 totals 15 residues. CDR3 in DNA: TGTGCCAGCAGCTTAGTGACGGGAACGTGGGAGACCCAGTACTTC. This gives the protein CASSLVTGTWETQYF. The whole variable domain, filled in from reference TRBV11-3 and TRBJ2-5, reads EAGVVQSPRYKIIEKKQPVAFWCNPISGHNTLYWYLQNLGQGPELLIRYENEEAVDDSQLPKDRFSAERLKGVDSTLKIQPAELGDSAVYLCASSLVTGTWETQYFGPGTRLLVL.

The chain joins TRBV6-5 to TRBJ1-4; unclear D gene. Germline lookup yields CDR1 MNHEY and CDR2 SVGAGI. V was pared by 9 bases and J by 3 bases, with 17 bases between. The CDR3 contains 15 residues. The CDR3 sequence is CASQLRGLSNEKLFF. DNA for the CDR3: TGTGCCAGTCAGTTACGCGGTTTGTCTAATGAAAAACTGTTTTTT.

The genes are TRBV29-1 and TRBJ2-1; 11 bases are a match to TRBD2. J gave up 9 bases and V 5 bases, and 9 bases lay outside the gene matches. Germline CDR1 SQVTM, CDR2 ANQGSEA. The CDR3 consists of 14 residues. CDR3 protein: CSVNVLAGGPEQFF. The CDR3 DNA follows: TGCAGCGTTAACGTTCTAGCGGGAGGACCTGAGCAGTTCTTC.

This chain uses TRBV12-5 with TRBJ2-3; D is undetermined. V lost 9 bases, J lost 0 bases, and 13 bases lay in between. The CDR3 runs 14 residues. The V gene's germline CDR1 is LGHNT and CDR2 FRNRAP. The CDR3 region is CASTLGVSTDTQYF. CDR3 DNA sequence: TGTGCTAGCACTCTCGGAGTCAGCACAGATACGCAGTATTTT.

The rearrangement joins TRBV28 to TRBJ1-5; no reliable D call. V dropped 6 bases and J dropped 2 bases, with 17 bases sitting between them. Per the germline V gene, CDR1 is MDHEN and CDR2 is SYDVKM. The CDR3 runs 16 residues. The DNA for the CDR3 is TGTGCCAGCAGCGTGAGTCAAGGAAAGGGCAATCAGCCCCAGCATTTT. Its translation is CASSVSQGKGNQPQHF.

This sequence joins TRBV21-1 and TRBJ2-6; the DNA was not used to check the table's D call, TRBD1. TRBV21-1 is listed as a pseudogene. The length of the CDR3 is 17 residues. The DNA of the CDR3 is TGTGCCAGCAGCAAAAGGGACAGGGATTCTGGGGCCAACGTCCTGACTTTC. Protein: CASSKRDRDSGANVLTF.

The chain is built from TRBV5-4 and TRBJ2-3; 8 bases are a match to TRBD2. This CDR3 has 15 residues. The V segment lost 4 bases and the J segment 3 bases; nucleotides outside the gene matches: 7. Germline V gene data show CDR1 as SGHNT and CDR2 as YYREEE (reference sequence). The CDR3 loop is CASSLGGAGTDTQYF. The CDR3 DNA is TGTGCCAGCAGCCTCGGGGGGGCGGGGACAGATACGCAGTATTTT.

The J gene is TRBJ2-3, the V gene TRBV7-2; 8 bases match TRBD2. The V gene end was trimmed by 4 bases and the J gene end by 1 base; junction bases not matched to a gene: 4. Germline V lookup: CDR1 SGHTA, CDR2 FQGNSA. This CDR3 contains 15 residues. In DNA form, the CDR3 reads TGTGCCAGCAGCTCCTCTAGCGGGCGCACAGATACGCAGTATTTT. Translating it yields CASSSSSGRTDTQYF.

This chain links TRBV7-6 with TRBJ2-2; the match to TRBD1 covers 8 bases. V was clipped by 4 bases and J by 5 bases; unmatched bases: 3. The CDR3 runs to 14 residues. Germline V lookup: CDR1 SGHVS, CDR2 FNYEAQ. As DNA, the CDR3 is TGTGCCAGCAGCTCGGACAGGGAGACCGGGGAGCTGTTTTTT. Translating gives CASSSDRETGELFF. The full variable domain, rest sourced from reference TRBV7-6 and TRBJ2-2, is GAGVSQSPRYKVTKRGQDVALRCDPISGHVSLYWYRQALGQGPEFLTYFNYEAQQDKSGLPNDRFSAERPEGSISTLTIQRTEQRDSAMYRCASSSDRETGELFFGEGSRLTVL.

CDR3 DNA sequence: TGTGCCAGTAGTATTCGCTGGGGGGCTGGGGTGACCCAGTACTTC. Protein product: CASSIRWGAGVTQYF. This sequence joins TRBV19 and TRBJ2-5; tentatively, D is TRBD1 or TRBD2 (6 bases each). V lost 3 bases and J lost 7, with 18 bases in between. Germline CDR1 LNHDA, CDR2 SQIVND (reference sequence). The CDR3 length is 15 residues.

V gene TRBV28 combines with J gene TRBJ1-4; possible D gene TRBD1, 5 bases. The V and J ends lost 8 bases and 3 bases respectively, with 7 bases between them. The CDR3 has 12 residues. Germline CDR1 is MDHEN and CDR2 is SYDVKM. This CDR3 reads CASQGPNEKLFF. CDR3 bases: TGTGCCAGCCAGGGCCCTAATGAAAAACTGTTTTTT.

As concerns this clone: The junction does not match germline at one end; this may be a read error. V gene TRBV28 combines with J gene TRBJ1-3; D gene uncertain. In germline, CDR1 is MDHEN, CDR2 SYDVKM. The CDR3 extends over 15 amino acids. CDR3 bases: TGTGCCAGTAGTTCGGTGCGGGGATCTGGAAACACCATATATTTT. It is translated as CASSSVRGSGNTIYF.

The gene calls are TRBV5-1 and TRBJ2-1; maybe TRBD2 (5 bases). CDR1 and CDR2 (germline): SGHRS, YFSETQ. Trimming stripped 1 base from V and 8 bases from J, with 19 bases between. This CDR3 contains 16 residues. The DNA of the CDR3 is TGCGCCAGCAGCTTGATGGACTCTCAAGACGTGGATGAGCAGTTCTTC. It codes for CASSLMDSQDVDEQFF. Full variable domain (rest looked up from reference TRBV5-1 and TRBJ2-1): KAGVTQTPRYLIKTRGQQVTLSCSPISGHRSVSWYQQTPGQGLQFLFEYFSETQRNKGNFPGRFSGRQFSNSRSEMNVSTLELGDSALYLCASSLMDSQDVDEQFFGPGTRLTVL.

V usage is TRBV5-6 and J usage is TRBJ1-5, with 10 nucleotides matching TRBD1. The CDR3 has 16 amino acids. The V gene end was trimmed by 4 bases and the J gene end by 1 base; junction bases not matched to a gene: 5. Germline values: CDR1 SGHDT, CDR2 YYEEEE. The DNA for the CDR3 is TGTGCCAGCAGCCCAAGGACAGGGGGAAGCAATCAGCCCCAGCATTTT. This translates into CASSPRTGGSNQPQHF.